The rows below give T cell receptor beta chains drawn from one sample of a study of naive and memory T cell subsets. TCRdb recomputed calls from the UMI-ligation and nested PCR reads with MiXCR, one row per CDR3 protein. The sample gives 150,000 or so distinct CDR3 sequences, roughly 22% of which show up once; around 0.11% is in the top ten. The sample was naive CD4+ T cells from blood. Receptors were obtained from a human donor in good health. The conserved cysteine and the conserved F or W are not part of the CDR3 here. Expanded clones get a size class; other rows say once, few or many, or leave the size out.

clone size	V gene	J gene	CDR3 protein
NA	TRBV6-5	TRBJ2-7	ASSEDRPYEQY
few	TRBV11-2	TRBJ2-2	ASSIKGSRTGELF
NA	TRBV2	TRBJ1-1	ASSGRRGILTEAF
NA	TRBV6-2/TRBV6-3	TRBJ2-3	ASSSRLAAQY
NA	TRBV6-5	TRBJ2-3	ASSRGLAGVTDTQY
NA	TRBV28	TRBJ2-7	ASGTAIYEQY
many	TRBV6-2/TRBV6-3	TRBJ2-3	ASKEGGVADTQY
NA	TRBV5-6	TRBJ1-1	ASSFYLNTEAF
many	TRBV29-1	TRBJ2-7	SVEAAGRHGYEQY
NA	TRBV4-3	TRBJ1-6	ASSQLMSSYNSPLH
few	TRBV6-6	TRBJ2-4	ASSYPRDIQY
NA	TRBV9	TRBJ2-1	ASSGVGPNNEQF
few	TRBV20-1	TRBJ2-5	SIPGRQQETQY
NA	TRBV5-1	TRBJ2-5	ASSLEAAQETQY
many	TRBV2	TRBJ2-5	ASSRPASGRQTQY
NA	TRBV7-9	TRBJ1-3	ASSLDFRENTIY
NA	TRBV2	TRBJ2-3	AATRSGASTDTQY
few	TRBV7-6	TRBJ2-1	ASSSARGPSNEQF